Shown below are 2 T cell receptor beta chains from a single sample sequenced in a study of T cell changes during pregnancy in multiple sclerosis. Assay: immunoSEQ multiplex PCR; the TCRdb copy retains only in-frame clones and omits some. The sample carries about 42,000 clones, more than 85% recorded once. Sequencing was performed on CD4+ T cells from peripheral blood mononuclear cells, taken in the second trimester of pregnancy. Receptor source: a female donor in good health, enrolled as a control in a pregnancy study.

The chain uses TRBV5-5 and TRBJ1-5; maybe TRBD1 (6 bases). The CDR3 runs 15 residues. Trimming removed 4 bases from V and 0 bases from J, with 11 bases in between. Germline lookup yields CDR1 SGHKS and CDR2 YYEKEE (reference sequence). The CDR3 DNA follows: TGTGCCAGCAGCCCGGGCAGGGGTAGCAATCAGCCCCAGCATTTT. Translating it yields CASSPGRGSNQPQHF.

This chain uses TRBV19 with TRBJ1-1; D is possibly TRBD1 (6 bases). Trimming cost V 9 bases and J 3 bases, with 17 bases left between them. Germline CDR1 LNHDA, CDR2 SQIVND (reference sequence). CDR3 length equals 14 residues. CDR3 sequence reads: CASKDRAGDTEAFF. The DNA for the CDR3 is TGTGCCAGCAAGGACAGAGCTGGGGACACTGAAGCTTTCTTT.